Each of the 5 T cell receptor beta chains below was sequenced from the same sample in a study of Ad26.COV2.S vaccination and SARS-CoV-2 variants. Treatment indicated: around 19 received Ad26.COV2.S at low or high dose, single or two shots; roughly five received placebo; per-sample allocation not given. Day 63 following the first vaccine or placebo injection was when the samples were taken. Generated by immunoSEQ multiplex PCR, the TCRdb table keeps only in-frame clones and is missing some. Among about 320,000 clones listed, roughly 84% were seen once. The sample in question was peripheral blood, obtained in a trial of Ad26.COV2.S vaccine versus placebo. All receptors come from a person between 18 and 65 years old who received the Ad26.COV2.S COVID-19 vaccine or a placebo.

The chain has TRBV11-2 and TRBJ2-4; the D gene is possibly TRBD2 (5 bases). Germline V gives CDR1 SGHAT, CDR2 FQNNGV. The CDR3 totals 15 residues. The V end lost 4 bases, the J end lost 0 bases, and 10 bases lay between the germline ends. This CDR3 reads CASSSPGVAKNIQYF. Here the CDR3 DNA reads TGTGCCAGCAGCTCGCCCGGGGTAGCCAAAAACATTCAGTACTTC.

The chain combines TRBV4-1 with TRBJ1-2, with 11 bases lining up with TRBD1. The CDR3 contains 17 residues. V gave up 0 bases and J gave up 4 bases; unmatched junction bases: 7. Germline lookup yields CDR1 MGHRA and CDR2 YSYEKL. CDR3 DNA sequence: TGCGCCAGCAGCCAAGATCGGACAGGGGGCAGGAGCTATGGCTACACCTTC. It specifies CASSQDRTGGRSYGYTF.

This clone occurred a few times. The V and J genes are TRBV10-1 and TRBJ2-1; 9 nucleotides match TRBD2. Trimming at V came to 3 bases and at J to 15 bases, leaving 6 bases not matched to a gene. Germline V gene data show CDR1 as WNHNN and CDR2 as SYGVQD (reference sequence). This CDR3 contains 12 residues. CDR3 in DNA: TGCGCCAGCAGTGACTTGCGGGGGGGTGTGTTCTTC. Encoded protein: CASSDLRGGVFF.

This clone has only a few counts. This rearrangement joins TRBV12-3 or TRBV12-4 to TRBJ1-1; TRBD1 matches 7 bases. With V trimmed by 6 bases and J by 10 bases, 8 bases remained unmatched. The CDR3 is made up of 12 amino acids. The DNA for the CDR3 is TGTGCCAGCAGCAACCCGACAGGGCCAGCTTTCTTT. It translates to CASSNPTGPAFF.

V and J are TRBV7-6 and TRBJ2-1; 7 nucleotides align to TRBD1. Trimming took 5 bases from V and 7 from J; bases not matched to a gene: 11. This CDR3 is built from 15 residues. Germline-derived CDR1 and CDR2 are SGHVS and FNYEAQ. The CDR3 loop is CASSMPGQLGNEQFF. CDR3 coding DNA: TGTGCCAGCAGCATGCCGGGACAGCTTGGTAATGAGCAGTTCTTC.